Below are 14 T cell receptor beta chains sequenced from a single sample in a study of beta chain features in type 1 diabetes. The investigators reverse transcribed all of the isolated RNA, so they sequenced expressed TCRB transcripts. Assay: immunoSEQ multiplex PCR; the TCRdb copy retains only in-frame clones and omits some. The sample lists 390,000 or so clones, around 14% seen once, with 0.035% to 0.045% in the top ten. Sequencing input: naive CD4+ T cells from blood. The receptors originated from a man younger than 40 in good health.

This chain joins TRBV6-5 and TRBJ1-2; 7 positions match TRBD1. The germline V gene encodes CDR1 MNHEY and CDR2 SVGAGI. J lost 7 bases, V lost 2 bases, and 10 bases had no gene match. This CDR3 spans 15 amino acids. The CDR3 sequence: CASSYRAGGTSGYTF. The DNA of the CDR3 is TGTGCCAGCAGTTACCGCGCAGGGGGAACGAGTGGCTACACCTTC.

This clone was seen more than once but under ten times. The CDR3 DNA is TGCGCCAGCAGAGAAGGCGTCGGGACGATGTACAATGAGCAGTTCTTC. It specifies CASREGVGTMYNEQFF. V is TRBV4-1 and J is TRBJ2-1; D may be TRBD1 or TRBD2 (5 bases each). This CDR3 is 16 amino acids long. CDR1 is MGHRA, CDR2 YSYEKL, per germline. Between the trimmed V and J ends, which lost 6 bases and 4 bases, there was a span of 19 bases.

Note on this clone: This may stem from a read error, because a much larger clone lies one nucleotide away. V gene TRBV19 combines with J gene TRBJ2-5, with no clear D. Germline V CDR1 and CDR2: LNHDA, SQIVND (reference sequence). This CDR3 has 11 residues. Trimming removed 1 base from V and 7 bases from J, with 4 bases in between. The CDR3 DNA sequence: TGTGCCAGTAGTATAGGGGCGACCCAGTACTTC. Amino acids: CASSIGATQYF.

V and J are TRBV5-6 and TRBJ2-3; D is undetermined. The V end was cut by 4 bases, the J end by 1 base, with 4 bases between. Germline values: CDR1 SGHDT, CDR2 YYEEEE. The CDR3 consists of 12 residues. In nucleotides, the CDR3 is TGTGCCAGCAGCGAGGGCACAGATACGCAGTATTTT. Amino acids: CASSEGTDTQYF. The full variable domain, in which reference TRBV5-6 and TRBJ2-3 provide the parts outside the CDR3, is DAGVTQSPTHLIKTRGQQVTLRCSPKSGHDTVSWYQQALGQGPQFIFQYYEEEERQRGNFPDRFSGHQFPNYSSELNVNALLLGDSALYLCASSEGTDTQYFGPGTRLTVL.

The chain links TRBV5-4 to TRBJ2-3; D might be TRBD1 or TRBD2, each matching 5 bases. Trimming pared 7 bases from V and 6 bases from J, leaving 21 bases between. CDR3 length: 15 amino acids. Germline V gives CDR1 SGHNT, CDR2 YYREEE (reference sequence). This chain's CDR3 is CASRPGHGSADTQYF. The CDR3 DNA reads TGTGCCAGCCGCCCGGGGCATGGATCCGCGGATACGCAGTATTTT.

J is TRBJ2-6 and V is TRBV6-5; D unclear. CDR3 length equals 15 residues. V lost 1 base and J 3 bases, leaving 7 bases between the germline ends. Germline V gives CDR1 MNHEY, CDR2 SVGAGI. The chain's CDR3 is CASSYWLLGANVLTF. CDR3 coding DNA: TGTGCCAGCAGTTACTGGCTCCTTGGGGCCAACGTCCTGACTTTC.

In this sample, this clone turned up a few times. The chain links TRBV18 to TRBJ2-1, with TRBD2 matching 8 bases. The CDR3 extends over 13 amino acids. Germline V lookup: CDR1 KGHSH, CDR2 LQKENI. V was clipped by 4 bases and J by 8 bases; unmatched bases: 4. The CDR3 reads CASSQTGGYEQFF. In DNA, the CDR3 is TGTGCCAGCTCACAGACGGGAGGGTATGAGCAGTTCTTC.

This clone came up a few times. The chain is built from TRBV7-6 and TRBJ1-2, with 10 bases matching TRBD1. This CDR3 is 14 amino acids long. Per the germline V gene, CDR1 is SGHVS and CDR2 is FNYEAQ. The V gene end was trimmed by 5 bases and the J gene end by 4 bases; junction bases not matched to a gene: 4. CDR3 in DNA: TGTGCCAGCAGCGCCTGGGACAGGGGCTATGGCTACACCTTC. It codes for CASSAWDRGYGYTF.

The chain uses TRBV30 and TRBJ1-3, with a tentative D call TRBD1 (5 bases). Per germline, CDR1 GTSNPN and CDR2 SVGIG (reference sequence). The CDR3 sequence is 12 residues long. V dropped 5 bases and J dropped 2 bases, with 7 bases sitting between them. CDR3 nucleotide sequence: TGTGCCTGGGCGGGGCCTGGAAACACCATATATTTT. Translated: CAWAGPGNTIYF.

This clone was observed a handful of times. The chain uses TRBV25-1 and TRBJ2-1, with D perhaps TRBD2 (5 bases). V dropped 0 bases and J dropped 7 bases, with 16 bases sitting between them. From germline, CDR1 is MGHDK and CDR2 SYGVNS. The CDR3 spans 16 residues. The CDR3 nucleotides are TGTGCCAGCAGTGAATATCTAGCATCCGGATTGAATGAGCAGTTCTTC. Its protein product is CASSEYLASGLNEQFF.

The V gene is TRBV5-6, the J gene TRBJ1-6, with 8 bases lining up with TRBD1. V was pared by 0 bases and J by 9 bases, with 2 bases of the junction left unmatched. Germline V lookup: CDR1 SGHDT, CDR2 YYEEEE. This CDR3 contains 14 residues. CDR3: CASSLGTGSSPLHF. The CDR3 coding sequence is TGTGCCAGCAGCTTGGGGACAGGGAGTTCACCCCTCCACTTT.

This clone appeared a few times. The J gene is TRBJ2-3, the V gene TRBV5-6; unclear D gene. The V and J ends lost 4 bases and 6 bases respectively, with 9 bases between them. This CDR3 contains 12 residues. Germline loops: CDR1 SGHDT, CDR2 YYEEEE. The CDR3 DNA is TGTGCCAGCAGCGGCGGATTCGATACGCAGTATTTT. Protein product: CASSGGFDTQYF.

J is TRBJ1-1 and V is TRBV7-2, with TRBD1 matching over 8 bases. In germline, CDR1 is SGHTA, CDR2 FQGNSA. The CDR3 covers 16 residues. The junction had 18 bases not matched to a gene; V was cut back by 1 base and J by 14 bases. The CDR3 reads CASSLEVWDRSNACFF. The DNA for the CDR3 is TGTGCCAGCAGCTTAGAAGTATGGGACAGGTCAAACGCTTGCTTCTTT. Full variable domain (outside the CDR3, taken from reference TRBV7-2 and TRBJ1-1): GAGVSQSPSNKVTEKGKDVELRCDPISGHTALYWYRQSLGQGLEFLIYFQGNSAPDKSGLPSDRFSAERTGGSVSTLTIQRTQQEDSAVYLCASSLEVWDRSNACFFGQGTRLTVV.

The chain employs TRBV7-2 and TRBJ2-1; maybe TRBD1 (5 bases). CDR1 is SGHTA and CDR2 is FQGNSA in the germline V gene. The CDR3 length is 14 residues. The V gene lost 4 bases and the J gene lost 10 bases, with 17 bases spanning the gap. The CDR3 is CASSSGLGSGEQFF. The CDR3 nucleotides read TGTGCCAGCAGCTCGGGCCTCGGCTCAGGGGAGCAGTTCTTC.